The rows below give T cell receptor beta chains drawn from one sample of a study of regulatory T cells in long-lasting Graves disease. MiXCR was run by TCRdb on the multiplex PCR reads, yielding one entry per CDR3 protein. This sample has approximately 400,000 distinct CDR3 sequences, with around 14% found just once. These data also featured in a second study, about T cells in Graves' hyperthyroidism and ophthalmopathy.

The sequences come from peripheral blood mononuclear cells (PBMCs), collected at new diagnosis, from a patient treated with antithyroid drugs. Receptors were obtained from a woman aged 30 to 39 with Graves disease. The CDR3 runs from the conserved cysteine through the conserved F or W. The D gene is left open where the match is weak. Some rows mark clone size as missing; the rest say once, few, many or name a class of expanded clone.

NA	TRBV7-8	TRBJ2-1	NA	CASSLASAVVWNEQFF	TGTGCCAGCAGCTTAGCGTCGGCAGTTGTATGGAATGAGCAGTTCTTC
many	TRBV24-1	TRBJ1-5	TRBD1	CATSDPTGGNQPQHF	TGTGCCACCAGTGATCCTACAGGGGGCAATCAGCCCCAGCATTTT
many	TRBV5-1	TRBJ2-7	TRBD1	CASSPTGINEQYF	TGCGCCAGCAGCCCGACAGGGATCAACGAGCAGTACTTC
few	TRBV29-1	TRBJ1-2	TRBD1	CSAETGYGYTF	TGCAGCGCAGAGACAGGGTATGGCTACACCTTC
NA	TRBV12-3/TRBV12-4	TRBJ2-2	NA	CASSEGYTGELFF	TGTGCCAGCAGTGAGGGTTACACCGGGGAGCTGTTTTTT
NA	TRBV6-1	TRBJ2-1	NA	CASSPISGTYNEQFF	TGTGCCAGCAGCCCCATTAGCGGAACATACAATGAGCAGTTCTTC
NA	TRBV27	TRBJ1-2	NA	CASRQGSSYGYTF	TGTGCCAGCAGACAGGGAAGTTCCTATGGCTACACCTTC
NA	TRBV27	TRBJ1-5	NA	CAAGSGKSQPQHF	TGTGCCGCTGGTTCAGGGAAGAGTCAGCCCCAGCATTTT
many	TRBV28	TRBJ2-3	TRBD2	CASSLIWLAGADTQYF	TGTGCCAGCAGTTTAATATGGCTAGCGGGAGCCGATACGCAGTATTTT
many	TRBV6-1	TRBJ1-1	TRBD1	CASRRTGVTEAFF	TGTGCCAGCAGAAGAACAGGGGTCACTGAAGCTTTCTTT
few	TRBV5-4	TRBJ2-5	NA	CASRPGDGIQETQYF	TGTGCCAGCAGACCTGGGGACGGAATACAAGAGACCCAGTACTTC
NA	TRBV11-3	TRBJ2-1	NA	CASSFWTNGSNEQFF	TGTGCCAGCAGCTTCTGGACTAACGGGAGCAATGAGCAGTTCTTC
many	TRBV6-9	TRBJ2-3	NA	CASSYEVGERADTQYF	TGTGCCAGCAGTTATGAGGTCGGCGAGCGGGCAGATACGCAGTATTTT
NA	TRBV5-5	TRBJ2-1	NA	CASSWSASYNEQFF	TGTGCCAGCAGCTGGAGCGCGTCCTACAATGAGCAGTTCTTC
few	TRBV7-2	TRBJ2-5	NA	CASSFNGVQETQYF	TGTGCCAGCAGCTTCAACGGGGTCCAAGAGACCCAGTACTTC
NA	TRBV20-1	TRBJ1-4	TRBD1	CSAPGGESEKLFF	TGCAGTGCTCCAGGGGGAGAAAGTGAAAAACTGTTTTTT
many	TRBV18	TRBJ1-1	TRBD1	CASSPPTGLTTEAFF	TGTGCCAGCTCACCACCGACAGGGTTGACCACTGAAGCTTTCTTT
NA	TRBV5-1	TRBJ2-7	NA	CASSELLRDEQYF	TGCGCCAGCAGCGAGCTACTTCGGGACGAGCAGTACTTC
many	TRBV27	TRBJ2-2	TRBD2	CASSVAGGVTGELFF	TGTGCCAGCAGTGTAGCGGGAGGCGTCACCGGGGAGCTGTTTTTT
many	TRBV28	TRBJ2-1	NA	CASSLEKPGYNEQFF	TGTGCCAGCAGCTTGGAGAAGCCGGGATACAATGAGCAGTTCTTC
NA	TRBV5-1	TRBJ2-4	TRBD1	CASSLGGDRGRGKNIQYF	TGCGCCAGCAGCTTGGGGGGTGACAGGGGTCGAGGCAAAAACATTCAGTACTTC
few	TRBV20-1	TRBJ2-5	TRBD1	CSANPGQGRETQYF	TGCAGTGCTAACCCGGGACAGGGCCGGGAGACCCAGTACTTC
NA	TRBV14	TRBJ2-2	TRBD2	CASSQGTSGSANTGELFF	TGTGCCAGCAGCCAAGGAACTAGCGGGAGTGCAAACACCGGGGAGCTGTTTTTT
NA	TRBV6-2/TRBV6-3	TRBJ1-1	NA	CASTGGAGGTEALF	TGTGCCAGCACCGGTGGGGCCGGAGGCACTGAAGCTCTCTTT
many	TRBV5-1	TRBJ2-1	NA	CASSALNEQFF	TGCGCCAGCAGCGCACTCAATGAGCAGTTCTTC
NA	TRBV30	TRBJ1-4	NA	CAWMWRPNEKLFF	TGTGCCTGGATGTGGCGGCCGAATGAAAAACTGTTTTTT
NA	TRBV4-1	TRBJ1-4	TRBD1	CASSPGQGLRVGHEKLFF	TGCGCCAGCAGCCCCGGACAGGGGCTGCGCGTAGGACATGAAAAACTGTTTTTT
once	TRBV4-1	TRBJ1-2	NA	CASRDMRGALDYGYTF	TGCGCCAGCAGGGACATGCGCGGGGCATTGGACTATGGCTACACCTTC
many	TRBV18	TRBJ1-1	NA	CASSPRGSRTLNTEAFF	TGTGCCAGCTCACCGAGGGGCAGTCGTACTTTGAACACTGAAGCTTTCTTT
few	TRBV4-1	TRBJ2-5	NA	CASSQARGGETQYF	TGCGCCAGCAGCCAAGCCAGGGGGGGGGAGACCCAGTACTTC
many	TRBV27	TRBJ2-1	TRBD2	CASSFELAGGMGEQFF	TGTGCCAGCAGTTTCGAACTAGCGGGAGGAATGGGTGAGCAGTTCTTC
many	TRBV12-3/TRBV12-4	TRBJ2-7	TRBD2	CASRPGLAGSSYEQYF	TGTGCCAGCAGACCCGGACTAGCGGGGAGCTCCTACGAGCAGTACTTC
few	TRBV7-2	TRBJ2-2	NA	CASSQIANTGELFF	TGTGCCAGCAGCCAAATCGCGAACACCGGGGAGCTGTTTTTT
many	TRBV6-1	TRBJ2-1	NA	CASSERYNEQFF	TGTGCCAGCAGTGAACGCTACAATGAGCAGTTCTTC
few	TRBV7-3	TRBJ2-2	NA	CASSLSPRVRDGNTGELFF	TGTGCCAGCAGCTTATCGCCCCGAGTCCGGGACGGAAACACCGGGGAGCTGTTTTTT
NA	TRBV4-1	TRBJ1-4	NA	CASSQGQTTNEKLFF	TGCGCCAGCAGCCAAGGACAGACAACTAATGAAAAACTGTTTTTT
many	TRBV2	TRBJ2-5	TRBD2	CASTGTSQETQYF	TGTGCCAGCACTGGGACTAGTCAAGAGACCCAGTACTTC
once	TRBV25-1	TRBJ2-3	TRBD2	CASGLLAGISDTQYF	TGTGCCAGCGGCTTGCTAGCGGGAATATCAGATACGCAGTATTTT
many	TRBV18	TRBJ2-7	TRBD1	CASSPPRTGPSYEQYF	TGTGCCAGCTCACCCCCGAGGACAGGTCCTTCCTACGAGCAGTACTTC
NA	TRBV13	TRBJ2-7	NA	CASSLSSYKQYF	TGTGCCAGCAGCTTATCCTCCTACAAGCAGTACTTC
NA	TRBV29-1	TRBJ2-7	TRBD2	CSVVASGYEQYF	TGCAGCGTTGTAGCTAGCGGCTACGAGCAGTACTTC
many	TRBV6-1	TRBJ1-2	NA	CASLAQGFSYGYTF	TGTGCCAGCTTGGCACAGGGATTTTCTTATGGCTACACCTTC
few	TRBV5-1	TRBJ2-6	TRBD2	CASSLGGTSGSGANVLTF	TGCGCCAGCAGCTTGGGAGGGACTAGCGGTTCTGGGGCCAACGTCCTGACTTTC
NA	TRBV3-1	TRBJ2-2	NA	CASSQEGGATGELFF	TGTGCCAGCAGCCAAGAAGGGGGAGCCACCGGGGAGCTGTTTTTT
few	TRBV10-3	TRBJ1-3	NA	CAIRGPDPSSGNTIYF	TGTGCCATCAGAGGCCCTGACCCCAGCTCTGGAAACACCATATATTTT
NA	TRBV3-1	TRBJ1-5	NA	CASSQVGGADQPQHF	TGTGCCAGCAGCCAAGTGGGGGGCGCGGATCAGCCCCAGCATTTT
NA	TRBV9	TRBJ2-3	NA	CASSVRSEQDTQYF	TGTGCCAGCAGCGTCCGTTCCGAACAGGATACGCAGTATTTT
many	TRBV5-1	TRBJ2-5	TRBD2	CASSSKIAGVQETQYF	TGCGCCAGCAGCTCGAAAATAGCGGGAGTTCAGGAGACCCAGTACTTC
many	TRBV20-1	TRBJ2-7	TRBD2	CSARGTSGTGEQYF	TGCAGTGCTAGGGGGACTAGCGGGACGGGGGAGCAGTACTTC
many	TRBV28	TRBJ1-2	NA	CASSIGPDNYGYTF	TGTGCCAGCAGTATCGGACCGGATAACTATGGCTACACCTTC
NA	TRBV19	TRBJ1-1	TRBD1	CASKGQGGTEAFF	TGTGCCAGTAAAGGACAGGGGGGCACTGAAGCTTTCTTT
few	TRBV27	TRBJ2-2	TRBD1	CASSLTPTGSGELFF	TGTGCCAGCAGTTTAACCCCGACAGGGAGCGGGGAGCTGTTTTTT